This T cell receptor (beta chain) comes out of a study of T cell repertoires in cytomegalovirus infection. The overall study: From public TCR beta signatures came an indication of both CMV infection and matching HLA type.

Ten or more counts support this clonotype. No antigen is known for it. In TCRdb, the reads were re-called with MiXCR into one record per CDR3 protein. The data show 200,000 to 300,000 distinct CDR3 sequences, roughly 9.1% seen once. General study results and limits: Ex vivo, HLA-C-restricted CMV-specific TCR beta clonotypes prevailed over the rest of the response. Adding up the frequency of public TCR beta families identified people who carried CMV plus the relevant HLA.

CDR1 SGHTA and CDR2 FQGNSA come from the germline V gene. The CDR3 runs 14 residues. V was cut by 5 bases and J by 0 bases, with 10 bases left in between. The source material was PBMCs. The sequence derives from a human donor in good health (CMV status not recorded). Some clones in this sample may be carry-over from other donors' samples. The chain uses TRBV7-2 and TRBJ1-1, with D possibly matching TRBD1 (6 bases). CDR3: CASSRTALNTEAFF. In nucleotides, the CDR3 is TGTGCCAGCAGCCGGACAGCCTTGAACACTGAAGCTTTCTTT.